These T cell receptor beta chains were read from a single sample in a study of T cell repertoires in cytomegalovirus infection. The antigens for these receptors are not known. TCRdb reprocessed the reads via MiXCR and lists one record per CDR3 protein. This sample has some 700,000 distinct CDR3 sequences; 30% to 35% occur once, and the top ten carry about 20%. The sample in question was cultured PBMCs, obtained from culture after CMV antigen stimulation. These receptors all come from a human donor in good health (CMV status not recorded). Some clones in this sample may be carry-over from other donors' samples. The CDR3 runs from the conserved cysteine through the conserved F or W. D genes are given only for firm matches.

j_call d_call v_call cdr3_aa
TRBJ1-3 TRBD1 TRBV7-9 CASRRPTGTVETTIYF
TRBJ1-1 TRBD1 TRBV12-3/TRBV12-4 CASNAGTDNTEAFF
TRBJ2-5 . TRBV4-3 CASSQTVGLGGETQYF
TRBJ2-3 . TRBV7-2 CASSPSLAGADTQYF
TRBJ1-4 . TRBV6-5 CASSYERPSRSEKLFF
TRBJ2-5 . TRBV7-2 CASSLAGRVETQYF
TRBJ1-1 . TRBV6-1 CASSERGENTEAFF
TRBJ2-7 TRBD2 TRBV6-1 CASRRLAGHEQYF
TRBJ2-1 TRBD2 TRBV5-1 CASSTTSGLTYNEQFF
TRBJ1-6 . TRBV5-1 CASSLGAPNSPLHF
TRBJ2-1 . TRBV10-3 CAISESRVNEQFF
TRBJ2-1 TRBD2 TRBV5-4 CASSRNRGGYNEQFF
TRBJ2-5 . TRBV7-6 CASSLQPEETQYF
TRBJ2-5 . TRBV11-2 CASSPGEPGTQYF
TRBJ2-3 . TRBV6-2/TRBV6-3 CASSYSLGGTDTQYF
TRBJ1-2 . TRBV12-3/TRBV12-4 CAGSTTGGNYGYTF
TRBJ2-2 . TRBV19 CASSIAQAGELFF
TRBJ2-3 TRBD2 TRBV6-1 CASIGTNTDTQYF
TRBJ2-1 . TRBV6-2/TRBV6-3 CASSHRQDARSGNEQFF
TRBJ1-2 . TRBV6-1 CASRPTAGGQDGYTF
TRBJ1-5 TRBD1 TRBV27 CASSALGTGVRNQPQHF
TRBJ1-1 . TRBV20-1 CSARANTPAEAFF
TRBJ2-1 . TRBV15 CATRRGARRDEQFF
TRBJ2-2 . TRBV2 CASGLEIGDTGELFF
TRBJ1-1 . TRBV7-2 CASSLKIPATRTFF
TRBJ1-1 . TRBV12-3/TRBV12-4 CASSPMGGNTEAFF
TRBJ2-7 TRBD2 TRBV7-8 CASSPGGFEQYF
TRBJ2-1 . TRBV4-1 CASSPRAVRRGFNNEQFF
TRBJ2-7 . TRBV18 CASSPPGTPHYEQYF
TRBJ1-2 . TRBV20-1 CSARDYRNYGYTF
TRBJ2-1 . TRBV7-8 CASSLTTVYNEQFF
TRBJ2-7 . TRBV29-1 CSVEGRGYEQYF
TRBJ1-4 . TRBV19 CASSMGSGSYLNREKLFF
TRBJ2-1 TRBD2 TRBV29-1 CSVGTSGGNEQFF
TRBJ2-1 . TRBV10-3 CAISDRTSRHEQFF
TRBJ1-6 . TRBV7-6 CASPSRQFGSPLHF
TRBJ1-4 . TRBV7-9 CASSPLNPNEKLFF
TRBJ2-7 . TRBV2 CASSEALVAGSYEQYF
TRBJ2-3 TRBD2 TRBV11-2 CASSLASGRAHTQYF
TRBJ2-3 . TRBV7-2 CASSPRSLGMDTQYF